Sequencing of this T cell receptor beta chain was carried out in a study of T cells in Graves' hyperthyroidism and ophthalmopathy. Template material for amplifying TCR beta CDR3 regions consisted of RNA transcripts. Carried out on the TCR CDR3, a first-round RT-PCR used the HTBI primer set. Via MiXCR, TCRdb re-called the multiplex PCR reads, giving one row per CDR3 protein. The sample shows about 560,000 distinct CDR3 sequences, 13% to 15% of them seen only once. Sequenced: blood. The source is a woman in her thirties or forties with Graves' hyperthyroidism.

As DNA, the CDR3 is TGTGCCAGCAGTGAAGTTCAGAGGGAGAGGAACAATGAGCAGTTCTTC. Translating gives CASSEVQRERNNEQFF. This chain joins TRBV6-1 and TRBJ2-1; a possible D gene is TRBD2 (5 bases). This CDR3 has 16 residues. V was shortened by 1 base and J by 5 bases, with 15 bases between the two germline ends. Germline CDR1 is MNHNS and CDR2 is SASEGT.